This is a list of T cell receptor beta chains from one sample in a study of vaccination effects on CD4 cells after COVID-19. Profiling relied on immunoSEQ multiplex PCR, and the TCRdb table lists in-frame clones only, not all of them. This table has nearly 50,000 clones, around three quarters appearing once. Antigen specificity for these receptors is unknown. The sample was CD4+ T cells from PBMCs cultured without peptide, taken after COVID-19 vaccination. All receptors come from a human donor who had a prior SARS-CoV-2 infection. The CDR3 runs from the conserved cysteine through the conserved F or W. D genes are given only for firm matches. Clone sizes are given selectively: once, few, many, or a class where the clone is expanded.

size	D	V	J	CDR3	DNA
-	-	TRBV14	TRBJ1-1	CASSLLRIRVAEAFF	TGTGCCAGCAGCCTCCTTCGGATCCGGGTCGCTGAAGCTTTCTTT
-	TRBD2	TRBV19	TRBJ2-1	CASSPTSGYSNEQFF	TGTGCCAGTAGTCCGACTAGCGGTTATAGCAATGAGCAGTTCTTC
-	TRBD1	TRBV24-1	TRBJ1-2	CATSETDRGFDDGYTF	TGTGCCACCAGTGAAACAGACAGGGGATTTGACGATGGCTACACCTTC
-	-	TRBV19	TRBJ1-1	CASSLSLGVPIAFF	TGTGCCAGTAGTCTCAGCTTGGGGGTGCCAATCGCTTTCTTT
-	TRBD1	TRBV19	TRBJ1-4	CASSSLLGQGGSEKLFF	TGTGCCAGTAGCAGCCTGCTAGGACAGGGTGGAAGCGAAAAACTGTTTTTT
-	-	TRBV2	TRBJ1-5	CATAQGNQPQHF	TGTGCCACCGCCCAGGGGAATCAGCCCCAGCATTTT
-	-	TRBV30	TRBJ2-2	CAWSQNTGELFF	TGTGCCTGGAGCCAAAACACCGGGGAGCTGTTTTTT
-	TRBD1	TRBV19	TRBJ1-4	CASSRDRGPATNEKLFF	TGTGCCAGTAGCCGGGACAGGGGGCCCGCAACTAATGAAAAACTGTTTTTT
-	-	TRBV3-1/TRBV3-2	TRBJ2-3	CASSHGTDTQYF	TGTGCCAGCAGCCACGGTACAGATACGCAGTATTTT
-	-	TRBV7-2	TRBJ2-1	CASSLGRADVNEQFF	TGTGCCAGCAGCTTAGGGCGGGCTGATGTCAATGAGCAGTTCTTC
-	TRBD2	TRBV13	TRBJ2-3	CASSLGLAGGQDTQYF	TGTGCCAGCAGCTTAGGTCTAGCGGGAGGGCAAGATACGCAGTATTTT
-	-	TRBV7-2	TRBJ2-2	CASSLWFSSGELFF	TGTGCCAGCAGCCTCTGGTTTTCTTCCGGGGAGCTGTTTTTT
-	-	TRBV11-2	TRBJ2-5	CASSSRDQETQYF	TGTGCCAGCAGCTCCCGGGACCAAGAGACCCAGTACTTC
-	-	TRBV18	TRBJ2-7	CASSLDRTYEQYF	TGTGCCAGCTCTCTAGACAGGACGTACGAGCAGTACTTC
once	TRBD2	TRBV11-2	TRBJ2-1	CASSQPGLEQFF	TGTGCCAGCAGTCAACCGGGACTAGAGCAGTTCTTC
once	-	TRBV7-8	TRBJ2-5	CASSLGGRGAGFQETQYF	TGTGCCAGCAGCTTAGGGGGGCGGGGAGCGGGTTTCCAAGAGACCCAGTACTTC
few	TRBD2	TRBV5-4	TRBJ2-4	CASSLEGEGIQYF	TGTGCCAGCAGCTTGGAAGGGGAGGGCATTCAGTACTTC
-	-	TRBV10-3	TRBJ1-1	CAISESGGDRTEAFF	TGTGCCATCAGTGAGTCAGGGGGTGATAGGACTGAAGCTTTCTTT
once	-	TRBV12-5	TRBJ1-2	CASGLGPAGGYTF	TGTGCTAGTGGTTTGGGACCGGCGGGGGGCTACACCTTC
-	-	TRBV19	TRBJ2-5	CASSISRLETQYF	TGTGCCAGTAGTATTAGCAGGCTAGAGACCCAGTACTTC
-	-	TRBV9	TRBJ2-7	CASSVTGTSYEQYF	TGTGCCAGCAGCGTGACAGGAACCTCCTACGAGCAGTACTTC
-	-	TRBV6-5	TRBJ2-7	CASSYGGLYEQYF	TGTGCCAGCAGTTACGGGGGTCTGTACGAGCAGTACTTC
-	TRBD2	TRBV12-3/TRBV12-4	TRBJ2-3	CASSLSGRDTQYF	TGTGCCAGCAGTTTATCCGGGAGGGATACGCAGTATTTT
once	-	TRBV18	TRBJ2-5	CASSPWARSGQQETQYF	TGTGCCAGCTCACCTTGGGCTCGAAGCGGACAACAAGAGACCCAGTACTTC
-	TRBD1	TRBV27	TRBJ1-1	CASSFLGTGRGTEAFF	TGTGCCAGCAGTTTCCTGGGGACAGGCCGGGGGACTGAAGCTTTCTTT
once	-	TRBV11-3	TRBJ1-1	CASSLPEWGTEAFF	TGTGCCAGCAGCTTACCTGAATGGGGCACTGAAGCTTTCTTT
-	TRBD1	TRBV9	TRBJ1-4	CASSVSLHRGTGASGDEKLFF	TGTGCCAGCAGCGTCTCTCTTCACCGCGGGACAGGGGCCAGCGGGGATGAAAAACTGTTTTTT
few	-	TRBV11-3	TRBJ1-1	CASSLLAQGDTEAFF	TGTGCCAGCAGCTTACTTGCTCAGGGAGACACTGAAGCTTTCTTT
-	-	TRBV7-8	TRBJ2-1	CASSSRLLTVFGEQFF	TGTGCCAGCAGCTCCCGACTGCTGACAGTTTTTGGTGAGCAGTTCTTC
-	-	TRBV24-1	TRBJ2-3	CATSDPGVADTQYF	TGTGCCACCAGTGACCCAGGGGTCGCAGATACGCAGTATTTT
-	TRBD1	TRBV19	TRBJ1-5	CASSSPPPGTGDSQPQHF	TGTGCCAGTAGTTCACCCCCACCCGGGACAGGGGACTCCCAGCCCCAGCATTTT
once	-	TRBV19	TRBJ2-3	CASSMGRASTDTQYF	TGTGCCAGTAGTATGGGCCGGGCTAGCACAGATACGCAGTATTTT
-	TRBD2	TRBV5-1	TRBJ2-5	CASSLETSGGRRETQYF	TGCGCCAGCAGCTTGGAGACTAGCGGGGGCAGGAGAGAGACCCAGTACTTC
-	-	TRBV11-2	TRBJ2-7	CASSLAFQQAYEQYF	TGTGCCAGCAGCTTAGCCTTTCAACAGGCCTACGAGCAGTACTTC
-	TRBD2	TRBV18	TRBJ2-2	CASSPGTKNTGELFF	TGTGCCAGCTCTCCCGGGACTAAGAACACCGGGGAGCTGTTTTTT
-	-	TRBV7-9	TRBJ1-6	CASTGSGDSPLHF	TGTGCCAGTACCGGGTCTGGTGATTCACCCCTCCACTTT
-	TRBD2	TRBV27	TRBJ2-7	CASKRSGGSYEQYF	TGTGCCAGCAAGCGTAGCGGGGGTTCCTACGAGCAGTACTTC
-	-	TRBV10-3	TRBJ2-5	CAISESTPGGWETQYF	TGTGCCATCAGTGAGTCGACGCCGGGGGGCTGGGAGACCCAGTACTTC
-	-	TRBV5-8	TRBJ1-1	CASSWPNTEAFF	TGTGCCAGCAGCTGGCCGAACACTGAAGCTTTCTTT
-	TRBD1	TRBV5-5	TRBJ1-6	CASSLTGTANSPLHF	TGTGCCAGCAGCCTGACAGGGACGGCAAATTCACCCCTCCACTTT
-	-	TRBV10-3	TRBJ1-1	CAISGWGEAFF	TGTGCCATCAGTGGCTGGGGTGAAGCTTTCTTT
-	TRBD2	TRBV10-3	TRBJ2-2	CAISPAGVGTGELFF	TGTGCCATCTCACCAGCGGGAGTCGGCACCGGGGAGCTGTTTTTT